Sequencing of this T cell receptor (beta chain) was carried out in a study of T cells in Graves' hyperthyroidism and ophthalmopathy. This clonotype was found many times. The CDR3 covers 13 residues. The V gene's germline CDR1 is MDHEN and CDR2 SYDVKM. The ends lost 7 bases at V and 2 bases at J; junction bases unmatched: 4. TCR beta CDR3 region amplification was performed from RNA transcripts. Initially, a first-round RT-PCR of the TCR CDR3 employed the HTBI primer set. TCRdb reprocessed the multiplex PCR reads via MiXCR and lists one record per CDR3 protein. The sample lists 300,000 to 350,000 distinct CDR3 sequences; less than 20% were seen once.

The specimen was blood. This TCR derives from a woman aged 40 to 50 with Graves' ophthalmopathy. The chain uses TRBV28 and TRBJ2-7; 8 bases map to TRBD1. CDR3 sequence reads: CASKTGVPYEQYF. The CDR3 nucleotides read TGTGCCAGCAAGACAGGGGTGCCCTACGAGCAGTACTTC.